This T cell receptor beta chain was sequenced in a study of blood T cell repertoires in COVID-19. The assay was immunoSEQ multiplex PCR, and TCRdb's table has in-frame clones only and misses some. Seen here are about 260,000 clones, 75% to 90% observed once, and the top ten hold 3% to 3.5%. Germline CDR1 is GTSNPN and CDR2 is SVGIG (reference sequence). The V gene lost 1 base and the J gene lost 8 bases, with 17 bases spanning the gap. The CDR3 runs to 14 residues. In the 2 weeks before study entry, exposed participants met a COVID-19 case, which was PCR-confirmed or clinician-diagnosed. Sequences were obtained from PBMCs or T cells enriched from blood (not recorded which). This chain uses TRBV30 with TRBJ1-2; a possible D gene is TRBD1 (5 bases). The sequence came from a woman in her thirties or forties who had been exposed to COVID-19. The CDR3: CAWSAGRGGTGYTF. CDR3 DNA sequence: TGTGCCTGGAGTGCCGGACGGGGAGGGACCGGCTACACCTTC.